This is a list of T cell receptor beta chains from one sample in a study of CD8 T cells in Susac syndrome. MiXCR, applied by TCRdb to the immunoSEQ multiplex PCR reads, yields one record per CDR3 protein. This table has about 250,000 distinct CDR3 sequences, roughly 95% appearing once. The sample consisted of CD4+ T cells from PBMCs. All receptors derive from a human donor with multiple sclerosis. Both conserved end residues are part of each CDR3. The D gene is left open where the match is weak. For some rows the clone size is stated as once, few or many, or as a class when expanded; others skip it.

clone_size	v_call	d_call	j_call	cdr3_aa	cdr3_nt
NA	TRBV5-6	NA	TRBJ1-3	CASSLENTIYF	TGTGCCAGCAGTTTGGAAAACACCATATATTTT
once	TRBV7-6	NA	TRBJ2-1	CASSPRSKSSYNEQFF	TGTGCCAGCAGCCCCCGGTCGAAGAGCTCCTACAATGAGCAGTTCTTC
NA	TRBV6-2/TRBV6-3	NA	TRBJ2-2	CASSYRGAGTGELFF	TGTGCCAGCAGTTACCGGGGCGCGGGAACCGGGGAGCTGTTTTTT
NA	TRBV4-1	NA	TRBJ2-1	CASSSPTSGVSYNEQFF	TGCGCCAGCAGCTCGCCCACCTCCGGGGTCTCCTACAATGAGCAGTTCTTC
NA	TRBV5-1	NA	TRBJ1-2	CASSSTSGTLNYGYTF	TGCGCCAGCAGCTCAACGTCCGGGACCCTAAACTATGGCTACACCTTC
NA	TRBV5-1	NA	TRBJ2-6	CASSLPGAGDVLTF	TGCGCCAGCAGCTTGCCGGGGGCGGGGGACGTCCTGACTTTC
NA	TRBV4-2	NA	TRBJ2-5	CASSLVGGNQETQYF	TGTGCCAGCAGCCTTGTGGGGGGCAACCAAGAGACCCAGTACTTC
NA	TRBV6-1	NA	TRBJ2-5	CASRRTKETQYF	TGTGCCAGCAGAAGGACTAAAGAGACCCAGTACTTC
NA	TRBV9	TRBD2	TRBJ2-3	CASSVDGTSARTDTQYF	TGTGCCAGCAGCGTAGACGGGACTAGCGCCCGCACAGATACGCAGTATTTT
NA	TRBV15	NA	TRBJ2-7	CATSRMKGGTKDEQYF	TGTGCCACCAGCAGAATGAAGGGAGGGACAAAAGACGAGCAGTACTTC
NA	TRBV6-5	NA	TRBJ1-6	CASSYYSGGSYNSPLHF	TGTGCCAGCAGTTACTATTCGGGGGGATCCTATAATTCACCCCTCCACTTT
NA	TRBV9	NA	TRBJ1-1	CASSVGWMGNTEAFF	TGTGCCAGCAGCGTAGGGTGGATGGGGAACACTGAAGCTTTCTTT
few	TRBV20-1	TRBD2	TRBJ2-3	CSASRGLGTSTDTQYF	TGCAGTGCTAGCCGGGGACTAGGAACGAGCACAGATACGCAGTATTTT
NA	TRBV3-1	TRBD2	TRBJ2-2	CASSQVPRGLAGRNTGELFF	TGTGCCAGCAGCCAAGTGCCTCGCGGACTAGCGGGGAGAAACACCGGGGAGCTGTTTTTT
once	TRBV7-9	NA	TRBJ1-4	CASSFGGQGEKLFF	TGTGCCAGCAGCTTCGGGGGGCAGGGTGAAAAACTGTTTTTT
NA	TRBV29-1	NA	TRBJ1-1	CSAGGSVNTEAFF	TGCAGCGCCGGGGGCAGCGTGAACACTGAAGCTTTCTTT
NA	TRBV24-1	NA	TRBJ2-2	CATSDFRGRGASGELFF	TGTGCCACCAGTGATTTCAGGGGACGAGGTGCTTCCGGGGAGCTGTTTTTT
few	TRBV5-1	NA	TRBJ2-3	CASSLAQQSGTDTQYF	TGCGCCAGCAGCTTGGCACAGCAATCGGGCACAGATACGCAGTATTTT
NA	TRBV7-3	NA	TRBJ2-5	CASSFGPRETQYF	TGTGCCAGCAGCTTTGGTCCTAGGGAGACCCAGTACTTC
NA	TRBV24-1	NA	TRBJ2-5	CATSDPGDSRFETQYF	TGTGCCACCAGTGATCCGGGAGACTCGAGGTTCGAGACCCAGTACTTC
NA	TRBV29-1	NA	TRBJ2-2	CSVEELTVLGANTGELFF	TGCAGCGTTGAGGAACTGACAGTTTTAGGGGCGAACACCGGGGAGCTGTTTTTT
NA	TRBV5-6	NA	TRBJ1-1	CASSGPTMNTEAFF	TGTGCCAGCAGCGGACCGACGATGAACACTGAAGCTTTCTTT
NA	TRBV12-3/TRBV12-4	NA	TRBJ1-2	CASRPNRIGIPNYGYTF	TGTGCCAGCAGGCCAAACAGGATCGGCATCCCAAACTATGGCTACACCTTC
NA	TRBV7-9	NA	TRBJ2-7	CASSLVVERGEQYF	TGTGCCAGCAGCTTAGTCGTAGAGCGAGGGGAGCAGTACTTC
NA	TRBV5-1	NA	TRBJ1-4	CASSLYISTDRTNEKLFF	TGCGCCAGCAGCTTGTACATCTCGACCGACAGAACTAATGAAAAACTGTTTTTT
NA	TRBV3-1	NA	TRBJ2-5	CASSRRDIGTTQETQYF	TGTGCCAGCAGTCGTCGCGATATTGGGACCACCCAAGAGACCCAGTACTTC
NA	TRBV15	TRBD1	TRBJ1-3	CATSRSQGDLSGNTIYF	TGTGCCACCAGCAGATCTCAGGGGGACCTCTCTGGAAACACCATATATTTT
NA	TRBV23-1	TRBD2	TRBJ2-1	CASSQSGPASGSYNEQFF	TGCGCCAGCAGTCAATCGGGCCCAGCCAGCGGGAGCTACAATGAGCAGTTCTTC
NA	TRBV24-1	TRBD1	TRBJ2-2	CATSDTQGAGELFF	TGTGCCACCAGTGACACACAGGGGGCCGGGGAGCTGTTTTTT
NA	TRBV9	NA	TRBJ2-3	CASSVDGYSTDTQYF	TGTGCCAGCAGCGTAGACGGGTATAGCACAGATACGCAGTATTTT
NA	TRBV6-1	TRBD1	TRBJ2-1	CASSVGRGTGEQFF	TGTGCCAGCAGTGTCGGCAGGGGGACCGGTGAGCAGTTCTTC
NA	TRBV10-3	TRBD1	TRBJ2-2	CAIGTGRNTGELFF	TGTGCCATCGGGACAGGGAGAAACACCGGGGAGCTGTTTTTT
NA	TRBV7-9	NA	TRBJ1-2	CASSLESATNYGYTF	TGTGCCAGCAGCTTAGAGTCGGCGACTAACTATGGCTACACCTTC
NA	TRBV7-2	NA	TRBJ2-1	CASSLHSQSEQFF	TGTGCCAGCAGCCTTCACTCCCAGAGTGAGCAGTTCTTC
NA	TRBV6-4	NA	TRBJ2-1	CASRRLPHLQFF	TGTGCCAGCAGAAGACTCCCGCACCTTCAGTTCTTC
NA	TRBV30	NA	TRBJ1-2	CASGLRNYGYTF	TGTGCCTCGGGACTCCGTAACTATGGCTACACCTTC
NA	TRBV2	NA	TRBJ1-4	CASNPAVATNEKLFF	TGTGCCAGCAATCCAGCAGTTGCAACTAATGAAAAACTGTTTTTT
few	TRBV7-8	NA	TRBJ2-3	CASSLGSTQYF	TGTGCCAGCAGCTTAGGCAGTACGCAGTATTTT
NA	TRBV2	TRBD1	TRBJ1-3	CASSGQGGSGNTIYF	TGTGCCAGCAGTGGTCAGGGGGGCTCTGGAAACACCATATATTTT
NA	TRBV20-1	NA	TRBJ1-6	CSATDSLNSPLHF	TGCAGTGCCACCGACAGTCTTAATTCACCCCTCCACTTT
NA	TRBV5-1	NA	TRBJ1-3	CASSFTQGLSGNTIYF	TGCGCCAGCAGCTTCACACAGGGACTCTCTGGAAACACCATATATTTT
NA	TRBV20-1	NA	TRBJ2-3	CSARGLGRATSTDTQYF	TGCAGTGCTAGAGGCCTCGGACGGGCTACTAGCACAGATACGCAGTATTTT
NA	TRBV6-5	TRBD1	TRBJ2-3	CASSPKGQYTDTQYF	TGTGCCAGCAGCCCTAAGGGACAGTACACAGATACGCAGTATTTT
NA	TRBV30	NA	TRBJ1-1	CAWSVQPAGGTEAFF	TGTGCCTGGAGTGTACAGCCTGCCGGGGGCACTGAAGCTTTCTTT
NA	TRBV7-8	NA	TRBJ2-5	CASSRRRVLYQETQYF	TGTGCCAGCAGCAGAAGGAGGGTACTATACCAAGAGACCCAGTACTTC
NA	TRBV5-1	TRBD1	TRBJ2-1	CASSLPQGSESNEQFF	TGCGCCAGCAGCTTGCCACAGGGGTCCGAATCCAATGAGCAGTTCTTC
NA	TRBV24-1	NA	TRBJ2-2	CATSANPPGELFF	TGTGCCACCAGTGCAAACCCTCCCGGGGAGCTGTTTTTT
NA	TRBV12-5	NA	TRBJ1-1	CASGLVLDGRMNTEAFF	TGTGCTAGTGGTTTGGTACTGGACGGCCGCATGAACACTGAAGCTTTCTTT
once	TRBV28	NA	TRBJ1-1	CASPGRGGSTEAFF	TGTGCCAGCCCTGGGCGTGGAGGGAGCACTGAAGCTTTCTTT
once	TRBV5-1	NA	TRBJ2-5	CASSLSGDLQETQYF	TGCGCCAGCAGCTTGTCTGGGGACCTCCAAGAGACCCAGTACTTC
NA	TRBV5-6	NA	TRBJ2-2	CASSFFPGDTGELFF	TGTGCCAGCAGCTTCTTCCCGGGGGACACCGGGGAGCTGTTTTTT
NA	TRBV10-3	NA	TRBJ2-1	CAISEWEYNEQFF	TGTGCCATCAGTGAGTGGGAATACAATGAGCAGTTCTTC
NA	TRBV20-1	TRBD1	TRBJ2-5	CSARDGQGSEETQYF	TGCAGTGCTAGGGATGGACAGGGTTCGGAAGAGACCCAGTACTTC
NA	TRBV7-8	TRBD2	TRBJ2-5	CASSSNSGGAETQYF	TGTGCCAGCAGCTCAAATAGCGGGGGGGCGGAGACCCAGTACTTC